A selection of T cell receptor beta chains follows, all from one sample in a study of CD8 T cells in ankylosing spondylitis. MiXCR, applied by TCRdb to the 5' RACE reads, yields one record per CDR3 protein. Of a few hundred thousand distinct CDR3 sequences listed, 17% are singletons. The sample comprised blood, either unsorted or a sorted T cell fraction (not recorded which). The receptor set was obtained from a male donor with ankylosing spondylitis. The conserved cysteine and the conserved F or W are not part of the CDR3 here.

j_gene: TRBJ1-2; len: 12; v_gene: TRBV18; CDR3aa: ASSTGQGRFGYT
j_gene: TRBJ2-2; len: 11; v_gene: TRBV4-1; CDR3aa: ASSQGVAGELF
j_gene: TRBJ2-3; len: 15; v_gene: TRBV5-1; CDR3aa: ASSLAWSPPNTDTQY
j_gene: TRBJ1-1; len: 13; v_gene: TRBV12-3/TRBV12-4; CDR3aa: ASSRGWGQGSEAF
j_gene: TRBJ1-6; len: 13; v_gene: TRBV20-1; CDR3aa: SAITGGNYNSPLH
j_gene: TRBJ2-3; len: 12; v_gene: TRBV20-1; CDR3aa: SARGEGGPDTQY
j_gene: TRBJ2-7; len: 11; v_gene: TRBV6-2/TRBV6-3; CDR3aa: ASVRGGAYEQY
j_gene: TRBJ1-4; len: 11; v_gene: TRBV5-1; CDR3aa: ASSTGGGEKLF
j_gene: TRBJ2-5; len: 12; v_gene: TRBV9; CDR3aa: ASSGDRGQETQY
j_gene: TRBJ2-1; len: 13; v_gene: TRBV7-9; CDR3aa: ASRGKAGAYNEQF
j_gene: TRBJ2-7; len: 12; v_gene: TRBV10-3; CDR3aa: AISDPGTSYEQY
j_gene: TRBJ1-1; len: 15; v_gene: TRBV21-1; CDR3aa: ASSKDFKREATTEAF
j_gene: TRBJ2-1; len: 14; v_gene: TRBV9; CDR3aa: ASSARSGSHYNEQF
j_gene: TRBJ2-5; len: 12; v_gene: TRBV7-2; CDR3aa: ASSLTPQRESQY
j_gene: TRBJ2-5; len: 11; v_gene: TRBV5-6; CDR3aa: ASSLAGLETQY
j_gene: TRBJ2-1; len: 15; v_gene: TRBV27; CDR3aa: ASSLPIPSGRAAEQF
j_gene: TRBJ2-2; len: 12; v_gene: TRBV6-2/TRBV6-3; CDR3aa: ASFRDFNTGELF
j_gene: TRBJ1-2; len: 12; v_gene: TRBV20-1; CDR3aa: SALPRQGNYGYT